These 29 T cell receptor beta chains share one sample of origin, sequenced in a study of T-cell reconstitution after alpha-beta-depleted transplantation in children. A TCRbeta library incorporating unique molecular identifiers was prepared. One entry per CDR3 protein, called by TCRdb with MiXCR from the PCR reads. The table includes about 200,000 distinct CDR3 sequences, around 5.9% detected once. Sequences were derived from PBMCs, sampled before TCRalphabeta/CD19-depleted stem cell transplant. All receptors derive from a girl younger than two with combined immunodeficiency, due to receive a stem cell transplant.

This clonotype was seen repeatedly, ten times or more. This rearrangement joins TRBV24-1 to TRBJ2-1; 8 bases align to TRBD2. The CDR3 has 15 amino acids. Trimming removed 7 bases from V and 3 bases from J; junction bases left unmatched: 7. CDR1 and CDR2 (germline): KGHDR, SFDVKD. The CDR3 DNA reads TGTGCCACCAGCGAGACTAGCGCGGGCTACAATGAGCAGTTCTTC. This sequence encodes CATSETSAGYNEQFF.

This clonotype was seen ten or more times. V and J are TRBV30 and TRBJ2-7; D is uncertain. CDR3 length equals 13 residues. Trimming cost V 0 bases and J 4 bases, with 10 bases left between them. Per the germline V gene, CDR1 is GTSNPN and CDR2 is SVGIG (reference sequence). In DNA form, the CDR3 reads TGTGCCTGGAGTGTCTATACAGCATACGAGCAGTACTTC. Translating gives CAWSVYTAYEQYF.

This clonotype was picked up a small number of times. V and J are TRBV20-1 and TRBJ1-6; no clear D gene. Per the germline V gene, CDR1 is DFQATT and CDR2 is SNEGSKA (reference sequence). V lost 1 base and J 7 bases, leaving 8 bases between the germline ends. The CDR3 consists of 13 residues. The CDR3: CSARVGGNSPLHF. The CDR3 DNA reads as TGCAGTGCTAGAGTTGGCGGGAATTCACCCCTCCACTTT.

The chain combines TRBV19 with TRBJ2-1, with D perhaps TRBD2 (7 bases). Germline lookup yields CDR1 LNHDA and CDR2 SQIVND (reference sequence). CDR3 size: 19 residues. V lost 3 bases to trimming and J lost 1 base, with 22 bases between them. The CDR3 bases are TGTGCCAGTAGTATTGGCGGGGGCCATACCCACCCTTCCTACAATGAGCAGTTCTTC. As protein: CASSIGGGHTHPSYNEQFF.

The rearrangement links TRBV7-2 to TRBJ1-6; D unresolved. CDR1 is SGHTA, CDR2 FQGNSA, per germline. V gave up 1 base and J gave up 0 bases, with 10 bases separating them. CDR3 size: 17 residues. CDR3 sequence reads: CASSLGTGISYNSPLHF. The CDR3 coding sequence is TGTGCCAGCAGCTTAGGGACGGGGATCTCCTATAATTCACCCCTCCACTTT.

This clonotype was observed at least ten times. The CDR3 DNA is TGCAGCGTTGATGAGGGTTACGAGCAGTACTTC. This gives the protein CSVDEGYEQYF. This chain connects TRBV29-1 to TRBJ2-7, with D maybe TRBD2 (5 bases). Germline lookup yields CDR1 SQVTM and CDR2 ANQGSEA. CDR3 length: 11 residues. Deletions cut 3 bases from V and 4 bases from J, with 7 bases between.

This clonotype was recorded many times. The V call is TRBV15, the J call TRBJ2-1, with TRBD2 matching over 8 bases. V shed 0 bases, J shed 3 bases, and the junction held 13 bases outside the gene matches. Looked up from germline, CDR1 is LNHNV and CDR2 is YYDKDF (reference sequence). CDR3 length: 19 amino acids. CDR3 sequence reads: CATSRDRGGHRTVYNEQFF. The CDR3 DNA is TGTGCCACCAGCAGAGATCGGGGGGGACACCGAACCGTCTACAATGAGCAGTTCTTC. The full variable domain, rest sourced from reference TRBV15 and TRBJ2-1, is DAMVIQNPRYQVTQFGKPVTLSCSQTLNHNVMYWYQQKSSQAPKLLFHYYDKDFNNEADTPDNFQSRRPNTSFCFLDIRSPGLGDTAMYLCATSRDRGGHRTVYNEQFFGPGTRLTVL.

This clonotype has ten or more counts. The chain uses TRBV7-9 and TRBJ2-7, with no clear D. The V end lost 6 bases, the J end lost 4 bases, and 7 bases lay between the germline ends. CDR1 and CDR2 (germline): SEHNR, FQNEAQ (reference sequence). This CDR3 region has 11 residues. The DNA of the CDR3 is TGTGCCAGCAGAGGCCTATACGAGCAGTACTTC. Its translation is CASRGLYEQYF.

This clonotype was seen ten or more times. The chain links TRBV28 to TRBJ2-4, with D perhaps matching TRBD1 (6 bases). CDR1 and CDR2 from the germline V gene are MDHEN and SYDVKM. V shed 4 bases and J shed 8 bases, with 12 bases lying between them. The CDR3 is made up of 13 amino acids. CDR3 amino acids: CASSWPGADIQYF. In nucleotides, the CDR3 is TGTGCCAGCAGTTGGCCAGGGGCGGACATTCAGTACTTC. Full variable domain (rest looked up from reference TRBV28 and TRBJ2-4): DVKVTQSSRYLVKRTGEKVFLECVQDMDHENMFWYRQDPGLGLRLIYFSYDVKMKEKGDIPEGYSVSREKKERFSLILESASTNQTSMYLCASSWPGADIQYFGAGTRLSVL.

This clonotype was detected many times. The CDR3 region has the DNA TGTGCCAGCAGTTTACGGGGGGACTGGAGCTTACAAGAGACCCAGTACTTC. Amino acids: CASSLRGDWSLQETQYF. J is TRBJ2-5 and V is TRBV28, with 7 nucleotides matching TRBD2. Germline CDR1 reads MDHEN; CDR2 reads SYDVKM. The CDR3 contains 17 residues. V lost 2 bases, J lost 2 bases, and 11 bases stayed unmatched.

This clonotype was seen repeatedly, ten times or more. The CDR3: CASSLEVGNTIYF. In DNA, the CDR3 is TGTGCCAGCAGTTTAGAAGTTGGAAACACCATATATTTT. The gene calls are TRBV12-3 or TRBV12-4 and TRBJ1-3; D is undetermined. This CDR3 has 13 residues. The V end was cut by 1 base, the J end by 3 bases, with 4 bases between.

This clonotype occurred many times. This chain links TRBV7-9 with TRBJ1-1; perhaps TRBD1 as D (6 bases). The CDR3 consists of 12 residues. V was cut by 7 bases and J by 6 bases, with 12 bases left in between. The germline gives CDR1 SEHNR, CDR2 FQNEAQ (reference sequence). The CDR3: CASIQGRAEAFF. The CDR3 DNA reads TGTGCCAGCATCCAGGGGAGGGCTGAAGCTTTCTTT.

The CDR3 nucleotides read TGTGCCAGCAGCTTAGCGGTGGGGGGTGACTACAATGAGCAGTTCTTC. Translation: CASSLAVGGDYNEQFF. This chain uses TRBV7-2 with TRBJ2-1; perhaps TRBD2 as D (6 bases). V was pared by 0 bases and J by 3 bases, with 12 bases between. Germline loops: CDR1 SGHTA, CDR2 FQGNSA. This CDR3 spans 16 amino acids.

The table lists this clonotype with many counts. The V and J genes are TRBV7-9 and TRBJ2-3, with D unclear. The CDR3 has 15 residues. Germline assignment: CDR1 SEHNR and CDR2 FQNEAQ (reference sequence). Trimming removed 3 bases from V and 0 bases from J, with 10 bases in between. In nucleotides, the CDR3 is TGTGCCAGCAGCTTTGGTTGGGTCAGCACAGATACGCAGTATTTT. Translated: CASSFGWVSTDTQYF.

Many counts were recorded for this clonotype. The chain has TRBV29-1 and TRBJ1-1, with TRBD1 identical over 9 bases. V was pared by 5 bases and J by 5 bases, with 12 bases of the junction left unmatched. Germline V gene sequence: CDR1 SQVTM, CDR2 ANQGSEA. The CDR3 is made up of 15 amino acids. This CDR3 reads CSVPLGQGQWTEAFF. The CDR3, as DNA: TGCAGCGTTCCACTTGGACAGGGGCAGTGGACTGAAGCTTTCTTT. The full variable domain, with the rest looked up from reference TRBV29-1 and TRBJ1-1, is SAVISQKPSRDICQRGTSLTIQCQVDSQVTMMFWYRQQPGQSLTLIATANQGSEATYESGFVIDKFPISRPNLTFSTLTVSNMSPEDSSIYLCSVPLGQGQWTEAFFGQGTRLTVV.

The table lists this clonotype with a few counts. The chain uses TRBV12-3 or TRBV12-4 and TRBJ2-7; D might be TRBD1 (6 bases). The V end lost 3 bases, the J end lost 0 bases, and 30 bases lay between the germline ends. CDR3 size: 21 residues. CDR3 in amino acids: CASSFFGLSNAGAGSSYEQYF. The CDR3 nucleotides read TGTGCCAGCAGTTTTTTCGGGCTTTCCAACGCAGGGGCAGGGAGCTCCTACGAGCAGTACTTC.

This clonotype was picked up many times. The V and J genes are TRBV19 and TRBJ1-5; 7 bases agree with TRBD1. Per germline, CDR1 LNHDA and CDR2 SQIVND (reference sequence). The J segment lost 6 bases and the V segment lost 7 bases, leaving 9 bases of the junction unmatched. The CDR3 sequence is 14 residues long. DNA of the CDR3: TGTGCCAGTACCGAACGACAGGGCCCTCAGCCCCAGCATTTT. Translated: CASTERQGPQPQHF.

This clonotype was detected ten times or more. This chain links TRBV20-1 with TRBJ2-1; 7 nucleotides agree with TRBD2. The V gene's germline CDR1 is DFQATT and CDR2 SNEGSKA (reference sequence). The J segment lost 4 bases and the V segment lost 0 bases, leaving 9 bases of the junction unmatched. CDR3 length: 16 amino acids. In nucleotides, the CDR3 is TGCAGTGCTAGAGAATTCAGCGGGGTGCAATACAATGAGCAGTTCTTC. Protein sequence: CSAREFSGVQYNEQFF.

This chain links TRBV19 with TRBJ2-1; TRBD2 might be the D (5 bases). The germline CDR1 and CDR2 sequences are LNHDA and SQIVND (reference sequence). The CDR3 extends over 17 amino acids. V shed 3 bases and J shed 1 base, with 16 bases lying between them. The CDR3 nucleotides are TGTGCCAGTAGTATGGAACCCGCTGAGGGATCCTACAATGAGCAGTTCTTC. This gives the protein CASSMEPAEGSYNEQFF.

There are many counts of this clonotype. This rearrangement joins TRBV29-1 to TRBJ2-7; 7 nucleotides match TRBD2. The J segment lost 3 bases and the V segment lost 3 bases, leaving 11 bases of the junction unmatched. From germline, CDR1 is SQVTM and CDR2 ANQGSEA. The CDR3 length is 15 residues. CDR3 sequence: CSVDSVAGVGYEQYF. CDR3 in DNA: TGCAGCGTTGACAGCGTGGCGGGAGTGGGCTACGAGCAGTACTTC.

This clonotype was detected many times. The chain uses TRBV12-5 and TRBJ2-7; TRBD1 aligns across 11 bases. Losses at the gene ends were 5 bases for V and 5 bases for J; bases not matched to a gene: 5. Germline CDR1 is LGHNT and CDR2 is FRNRAP. The CDR3 is 14 residues long. CDR3 nucleotide sequence: TGTGCTAGTGGTGCCAGGACAGGGGGCCACGAGCAGTACTTC. As protein: CASGARTGGHEQYF.

This clonotype was seen repeatedly, ten times or more. The chain couples TRBV28 to TRBJ1-1, with D unclear. With 5 bases removed from V and 0 bases from J, the gap between germline ends came to 13 bases. Germline values: CDR1 MDHEN, CDR2 SYDVKM. CDR3 length: 15 amino acids. The CDR3 sequence: CASSPTRLLNTEAFF. DNA of the CDR3: TGTGCCAGCAGTCCGACCCGATTACTGAACACTGAAGCTTTCTTT.

This clonotype occurred many times. This chain uses TRBV12-3 or TRBV12-4 with TRBJ2-2; TRBD2 matches at 10 bases. The CDR3 covers 14 residues. With V trimmed by 7 bases and J by 5 bases, 4 bases remained unmatched. CDR3 in DNA: TGTGCCAGCACGTCGGGACTAGCGACCGGGGAGCTGTTTTTT. It is translated as CASTSGLATGELFF.

This clonotype appeared many times. CDR3 sequence reads: CSVGTRTVGYTF. The CDR3 bases are TGCAGCGTTGGTACCAGGACCGTTGGCTACACCTTC. The genes are TRBV29-1 and TRBJ1-2; D gene ambiguous. Germline V gene lookup returns CDR1 SQVTM and CDR2 ANQGSEA. Trimming removed 4 bases at V and 7 bases at J, with 13 bases between. The CDR3 extends over 12 amino acids. Supplemented by reference TRBV29-1 and TRBJ1-2, the full variable domain reads SAVISQKPSRDICQRGTSLTIQCQVDSQVTMMFWYRQQPGQSLTLIATANQGSEATYESGFVIDKFPISRPNLTFSTLTVSNMSPEDSSIYLCSVGTRTVGYTFGSGTRLTVV.

This clonotype was seen many times. The chain is built from TRBV6-1 and TRBJ2-2; 10 nucleotides align to TRBD2. CDR1 is MNHNS and CDR2 is SASEGT in the germline V gene. The CDR3 is made up of 15 amino acids. Germline trimming cut 5 bases from V and 6 bases from J; bases unmatched to any gene: 6. The DNA for the CDR3 is TGTGCCAGCAGTAAACTAGCGGGGCTGTCCGGGGAGCTGTTTTTT. Amino acid sequence: CASSKLAGLSGELFF.

In this sample, this clonotype turned up many times. The chain employs TRBV27 and TRBJ1-3, with unresolved D. Trimming pared 7 bases from V and 7 bases from J, leaving 8 bases between. The CDR3 sequence is 11 residues long. CDR1 and CDR2 from the germline V gene are MNHEY and SMNVEV (reference sequence). The DNA for the CDR3 is TGTGCCAGCATAGCCGGGAACACCATATATTTT. Translated: CASIAGNTIYF.

The chain has TRBV20-1 and TRBJ2-3; 12 nucleotides agree with TRBD2. The CDR3 covers 18 residues. Germline loops: CDR1 DFQATT, CDR2 SNEGSKA (reference sequence). This chain's CDR3 is CCFWRSLAGGISTDTQYF. As DNA, the CDR3 is TGCTGCTTCTGGAGGAGTCTAGCGGGGGGGATTAGCACAGATACGCAGTATTTT.

This chain links TRBV5-6 with TRBJ2-3; D perhaps matches TRBD2 (5 bases). Germline-derived CDR1 and CDR2 are SGHDT and YYEEEE. V was trimmed by 9 bases and J by 14 bases, leaving 22 bases between them. CDR3 length equals 12 residues. The CDR3 is CAMSFGLSMWYF. The DNA of the CDR3 is TGTGCCATGAGCTTCGGACTCAGTATGTGGTATTTT.

This clonotype occurred a few times. This may arise from a read error, as a much more abundant clone is one base away. As the CDR3 is not closed by the conserved phenylalanine or tryptophan, this likely results from a read error. The V gene is TRBV4-1, the J gene TRBJ1-6; D perhaps matches TRBD1 (5 bases). CDR3 length equals 17 residues. The V end was cut by 4 bases, the J end by 0 bases, with 13 bases between. Looked up from germline, CDR1 is MGHRA and CDR2 is YSYEKL. CDR3 sequence reads: CASSRPGTSSYNSPLHC. The CDR3 nucleotides are TGCGCCAGCAGCCGGCCAGGGACCAGCTCCTATAATTCACCCCTCCACTGT.